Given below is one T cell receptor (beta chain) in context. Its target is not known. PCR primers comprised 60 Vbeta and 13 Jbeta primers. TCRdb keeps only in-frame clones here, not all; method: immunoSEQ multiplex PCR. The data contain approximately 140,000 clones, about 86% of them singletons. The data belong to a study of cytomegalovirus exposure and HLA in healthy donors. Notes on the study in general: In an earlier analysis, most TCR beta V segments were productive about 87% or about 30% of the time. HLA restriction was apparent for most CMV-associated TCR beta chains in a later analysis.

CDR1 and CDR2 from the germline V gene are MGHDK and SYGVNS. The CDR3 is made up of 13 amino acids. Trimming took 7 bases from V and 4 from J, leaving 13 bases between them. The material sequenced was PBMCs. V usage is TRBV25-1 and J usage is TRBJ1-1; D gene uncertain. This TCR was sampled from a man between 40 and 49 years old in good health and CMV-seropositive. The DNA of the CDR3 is TGTGCCAGCACGAGGGCGGCGGGCACTGAAGCTTTCTTT. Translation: CASTRAAGTEAFF.